The next 23 T cell receptor beta chains were all read from a single sample in a study of CD8+CD57+ T cells in acquired aplastic anemia listed by TCRdb under 2018. Patients chosen for sequencing had shown expansion of CD8+CD57+ cells by flow cytometry. Sequenced using an Illumina HiSeq 2000. Profiling of TCR beta VDJ combinations and CDR3 sequences used genomic DNA as the template. In TCRdb, the public reads were trimmed at Q25 with fastp and aligned with MiXCR, with productive beta chains retained. Each CDR3 protein gets just one entry, which takes the most common genes and DNA from the rows behind it. The sample has under 200,000 distinct CDR3 sequences on record, more than 45% of them singletons. 3.2% of the sample goes to the ten largest clones. The sequencing sample was made of sorted CD4+, CD8+, or CD8+CD57+ T cells (not recorded which) from PBMCs. The receptors were sampled from a human donor with aplastic anemia.

This chain joins TRBV5-6 and TRBJ2-5; D gene unclear. The CDR3 loop spans 13 amino acids. V was pared by 4 bases and J by 9 bases, with 16 bases between. Germline V lookup: CDR1 SGHDT, CDR2 YYEEEE. Here the CDR3 reads CASSRNPNQPQYF. CDR3 in DNA: TGTGCCAGCAGCCGAAACCCCAATCAGCCCCAGTACTTC.

The chain uses TRBV10-1 and TRBJ2-1, with 9 bases matching TRBD2. CDR1 is WNHNN, CDR2 SYGVQD, per germline (reference sequence). Germline trimming cut 4 bases from V and 8 bases from J; bases unmatched to any gene: 6. The CDR3 runs 14 residues. As DNA, the CDR3 is TGCGCCAGCAGTGTCGGGACTAGCTTCGATGAGCAGTTCTTC. Its protein is CASSVGTSFDEQFF.

This clonotype has more than one count but fewer than ten. The rearrangement joins TRBV7-9 to TRBJ2-7; D remains unclear. CDR3 size: 12 residues. V gave up 3 bases and J gave up 4 bases, with 7 bases separating them. Germline-derived CDR1 and CDR2 are SEHNR and FQNEAQ (reference sequence). The CDR3 region is CASSFALYEQYF. The CDR3 nucleotides read TGTGCCAGCAGCTTCGCTCTGTACGAGCAGTACTTC.

This clonotype was found a few times. The chain carries TRBV29-1 and TRBJ1-1; tentative D call: TRBD1 (5 bases). Germline-derived CDR1 and CDR2 are SQVTM and ANQGSEA. With 1 base removed from V and 0 bases from J, the gap between germline ends came to 6 bases. The CDR3 runs to 13 residues. The CDR3 loop reads CSVEGTLNTEAFF. In DNA form, the CDR3 reads TGCAGCGTTGAAGGGACACTGAACACTGAAGCTTTCTTT.

This chain connects TRBV5-4 to TRBJ1-2; 7 bases align to TRBD1. The CDR3 contains 13 residues. Germline-derived CDR1 and CDR2 are SGHNT and YYREEE (reference sequence). V shed 3 bases, J shed 8 bases, and the junction held 7 bases outside the gene matches. The CDR3 reads CASSSTGSVGYTF. The CDR3 DNA follows: TGTGCCAGCAGCTCGACAGGGTCTGTGGGCTACACCTTC.

The rearrangement joins TRBV2 to TRBJ1-2, with 8 bases that match TRBD1. After removal of 1 base from V and 5 bases from J, the junction contained 3 bases not matched to a gene. The CDR3 consists of 14 residues. Per germline, CDR1 SNHLY and CDR2 FYNNEI. For the CDR3, the DNA is TGTGCCAGCAGTGAAGGGACAGGGTTTTATGGCTACACCTTC. Amino acid sequence: CASSEGTGFYGYTF.

This clonotype has ten or more counts. The gene calls are TRBV9 and TRBJ2-6; D is unclear. Germline-derived CDR1 and CDR2 are SGDLS and YYNGEE. V was clipped by 0 bases and J by 0 bases, with 13 bases between them. CDR3 size: 18 residues. The CDR3 region is CASSVEVGLPSGANVLTF. CDR3 sequence (DNA): TGTGCCAGCAGCGTAGAAGTTGGCCTCCCCTCTGGGGCCAACGTCCTGACTTTC.

This clonotype was picked up many times. This CDR3 is CSARGSGYQETQYF. The DNA of the CDR3 is TGCAGTGCTAGAGGTTCGGGGTACCAAGAGACCCAGTACTTC. V is TRBV20-1 and J is TRBJ2-5, with D maybe TRBD2 (5 bases). This CDR3 has 14 amino acids. The germline CDR1 and CDR2 sequences are DFQATT and SNEGSKA (reference sequence). V was cut by 1 base and J by 0 bases, with 9 bases left in between.

V usage is TRBV19 and J usage is TRBJ2-5; no clear D. The V end lost 6 bases, the J end lost 4 bases, and 9 bases lay between the germline ends. The germline V gene has CDR1 LNHDA and CDR2 SQIVND (reference sequence). The CDR3 covers 12 residues. The CDR3 region has the DNA TGTGCCAGTAGCCACGTCCGAGAGACCCAGTACTTC. Amino acids: CASSHVRETQYF.

With regard to this clonotype: At one end the junction does not follow the germline gene, possibly because of a read error. This chain connects TRBV20-1 to TRBJ1-5; D may be TRBD1 (6 bases). CDR3 length: 14 amino acids. The germline gives CDR1 DFQATT, CDR2 SNEGSKA (reference sequence). CDR3 loop: CSASNGGFNQPQHF. The CDR3 region has the DNA TGCAGCGCTAGTAACGGGGGCTTTAATCAGCCCCAGCATTTT.

The genes are TRBV4-3 and TRBJ1-2; D gene uncertain. The CDR3 is 16 residues long. The V and J ends lost 0 bases and 0 bases respectively, with 11 bases between them. The germline gives CDR1 LGHNA, CDR2 YSLEER. CDR3 DNA sequence: TGCGCCAGCAGCCAAGATTTGGGAAGAGCTAACTATGGCTACACCTTC. Its translation: CASSQDLGRANYGYTF.

This clonotype was recorded many times. The chain employs TRBV7-9 and TRBJ1-5, with D perhaps TRBD1 (5 bases). Germline CDR1 SEHNR, CDR2 FQNEAQ (reference sequence). The CDR3 length is 14 residues. With 1 base removed from V and 1 base from J, the gap between germline ends came to 5 bases. CDR3 DNA: TGTGCCAGCAGCTTAGGACAGAGCAATCAGCCCCAGCATTTT. Amino acids: CASSLGQSNQPQHF.

This clonotype was recorded at least ten times. The V and J genes are TRBV7-2 and TRBJ2-3, with TRBD1 as a possible D gene (5 bases). The CDR3 spans 15 residues. The V and J ends lost 5 bases and 3 bases respectively, with 15 bases between them. Germline loops: CDR1 SGHTA, CDR2 FQGNSA. The CDR3 region is CASSLQTVYTDTQYF. CDR3 nucleotides: TGTGCCAGCAGCCTACAGACAGTTTATACAGATACGCAGTATTTT.

A note on this clonotype: The junction shows a germline mismatch at one end, possibly a read error. The gene calls are TRBV11-1 and TRBJ2-1, with TRBD2 matching 11 bases. Germline-derived CDR1 and CDR2 are SGHAT and FQDESV (reference sequence). This CDR3 is built from 18 residues. The CDR3 nucleotides are TGTGCCAGCAGCGACGGGGAACTAGCGGGAGCGTCCTCCAATGAGCAGTTCTTC. Protein sequence: CASSDGELAGASSNEQFF.

J is TRBJ1-4 and V is TRBV30, with TRBD1 as a possible D gene (5 bases). The CDR3 has 15 residues. Germline V gene sequence: CDR1 GTSNPN, CDR2 SVGIG (reference sequence). The V gene lost 1 base and the J gene lost 6 bases, with 15 bases spanning the gap. The CDR3 nucleotides are TGTGCCTGGAGTGGGCTGGGGCTAGGTGATGAAAAACTGTTTTTT. This sequence encodes CAWSGLGLGDEKLFF.

This clonotype was observed once. The CDR3 region has the DNA TGTGCCAGCAGCTCCTCGCGGGTTGGTGAGCAGTTCTTC. It yields the protein CASSSSRVGEQFF. This sequence joins TRBV7-2 and TRBJ2-1; D might be TRBD2 (5 bases). The V gene lost 4 bases and the J gene lost 9 bases, with 13 bases spanning the gap. Germline V gene data show CDR1 as SGHTA and CDR2 as FQGNSA. This CDR3 is built from 13 residues.

This clonotype was detected ten times or more. The rearrangement links TRBV7-9 to TRBJ1-1; unclear D gene. The CDR3 totals 13 residues. Germline V gene lookup returns CDR1 SEHNR and CDR2 FQNEAQ (reference sequence). V was clipped by 3 bases and J by 4 bases, with 9 bases between them. The CDR3 DNA reads TGTGCCAGCAGCTTGGTAGTGGCCACTGAAGCTTTCTTT. Its translation is CASSLVVATEAFF. Full variable domain (remainder filled in from reference TRBV7-9 and TRBJ1-1): DTGVSQNPRHKITKRGQNVTFRCDPISEHNRLYWYRQTLGQGPEFLTYFQNEAQLEKSRLLSDRFSAERPKGSFSTLEIQRTEQGDSAMYLCASSLVVATEAFFGQGTRLTVV.

V is TRBV20-1 and J is TRBJ2-3, with D unresolved. The CDR3 runs to 13 residues. Germline V gene sequence: CDR1 DFQATT, CDR2 SNEGSKA (reference sequence). Trimming stripped 5 bases from V and 4 bases from J, with 13 bases between. CDR3 sequence (DNA): TGCAGTGCTCAGACCGCCCCGGCAGATACGCAGTATTTT. Translation: CSAQTAPADTQYF.

In regard to this clonotype: A single base separates this from a much larger clone, so it may be a read error. This chain uses TRBV9 with TRBJ2-1, with D possibly called TRBD1 or TRBD2 (5 bases each). V lost 2 bases, J lost 2 bases, and 11 bases lay in between. The CDR3 extends over 15 amino acids. Germline-derived CDR1 and CDR2 are SGDLS and YYNGEE. Here the CDR3 reads CASSVGTVPYNEQFF. The CDR3 nucleotides read TGTGCCAGCAGCGTTGGGACCGTCCCCTACAATGAGCAGTTCTTC.

There are many counts of this clonotype. The rearrangement joins TRBV6-5 to TRBJ2-7, with 11 bases aligning to TRBD2. Per the germline V gene, CDR1 is MNHEY and CDR2 is SVGAGI. The CDR3 length is 15 residues. Losses at the gene ends were 4 bases for V and 4 bases for J; bases not matched to a gene: 6. The DNA of the CDR3 is TGTGCCAGCAGTTCCCATACTAGCGGGAGTTACGAGCAGTACGTC. It specifies CASSSHTSGSYEQYV.

This clonotype occurred many times. The V and J genes are TRBV7-2 and TRBJ1-1; no reliable D call. Trimming removed 1 base at V and 10 bases at J, with 10 bases between. This CDR3 spans 12 amino acids. Per the germline V gene, CDR1 is SGHTA and CDR2 is FQGNSA. CDR3 region: CASSLELGGAFF. CDR3 nucleotides: TGTGCCAGCAGCTTAGAGCTAGGAGGAGCTTTCTTT.

The rearrangement links TRBV5-4 to TRBJ2-5; 7 nucleotides match TRBD1. Germline V gene lookup returns CDR1 SGHNT and CDR2 YYREEE (reference sequence). The CDR3 has 12 residues. The ends lost 4 bases at V and 5 bases at J; junction bases unmatched: 2. Here the CDR3 DNA reads TGTGCCAGCAGCGTGGACAGGGAGACCCAGTACTTC. The encoded protein is CASSVDRETQYF. Using reference TRBV5-4 and TRBJ2-5 for the parts outside the CDR3, the full variable domain is ETGVTQSPTHLIKTRGQQVTLRCSSQSGHNTVSWYQQALGQGPQFIFQYYREEENGRGNFPPRFSGLQFPNYSSELNVNALELDDSALYLCASSVDRETQYFGPGTRLLVL.

There are a few counts of this clonotype. At one boundary the junction diverges from the germline segment, which might be a read error. J is TRBJ1-6 and V is TRBV15, with 7 bases identical to TRBD1. Looked up from germline, CDR1 is LNHNV and CDR2 is YYDKDF (reference sequence). This CDR3 spans 15 amino acids. CDR3 loop: CATGRQGSYNSPLHF. CDR3 bases: TGTGCCACCGGCAGACAGGGTTCCTATAATTCACCCCTCCACTTC.